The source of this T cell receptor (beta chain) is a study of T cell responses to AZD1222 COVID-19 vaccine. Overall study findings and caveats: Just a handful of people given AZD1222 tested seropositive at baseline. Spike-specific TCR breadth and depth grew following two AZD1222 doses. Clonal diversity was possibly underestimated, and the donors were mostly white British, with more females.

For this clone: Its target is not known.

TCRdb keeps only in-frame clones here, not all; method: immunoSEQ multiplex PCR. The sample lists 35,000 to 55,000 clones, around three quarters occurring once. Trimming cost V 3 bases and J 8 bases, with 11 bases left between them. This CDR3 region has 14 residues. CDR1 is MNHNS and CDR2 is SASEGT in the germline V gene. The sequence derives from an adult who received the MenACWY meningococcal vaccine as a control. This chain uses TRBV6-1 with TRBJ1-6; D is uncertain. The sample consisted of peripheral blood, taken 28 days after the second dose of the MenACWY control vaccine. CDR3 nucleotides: TGTGCCAGCAGTGAGACCTTTCGGGATTCACCCCTCCACTTT. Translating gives CASSETFRDSPLHF.